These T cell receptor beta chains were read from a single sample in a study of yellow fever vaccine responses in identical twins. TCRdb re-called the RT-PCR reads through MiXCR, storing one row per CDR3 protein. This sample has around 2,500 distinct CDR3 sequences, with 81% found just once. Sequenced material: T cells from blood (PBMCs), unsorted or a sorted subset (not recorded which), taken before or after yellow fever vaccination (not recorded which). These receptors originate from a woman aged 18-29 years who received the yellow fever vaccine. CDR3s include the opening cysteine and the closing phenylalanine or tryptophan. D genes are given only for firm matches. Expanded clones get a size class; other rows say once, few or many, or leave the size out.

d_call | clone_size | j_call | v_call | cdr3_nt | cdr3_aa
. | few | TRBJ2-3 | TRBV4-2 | TGTGCCAGCAGCCAATTAGGCTACGGGGCAGATACGCAGTATTTT | CASSQLGYGADTQYF
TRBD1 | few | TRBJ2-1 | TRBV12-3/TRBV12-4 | TGTGCCAGCAGCCCCCACAGGGGGTCGCCCTACAATGAGCAGTTCTTC | CASSPHRGSPYNEQFF
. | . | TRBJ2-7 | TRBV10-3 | TGTGCCATCAGTGAGTCAGACCCGGGGGAAGAGCAGTACTTC | CAISESDPGEEQYF
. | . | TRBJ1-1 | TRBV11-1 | TGTGCCAGCAGCTTAGGACCTTACCCTGAAGCTTTCTTT | CASSLGPYPEAFF
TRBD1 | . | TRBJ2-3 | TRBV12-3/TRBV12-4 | TGTGCCAGCAGTTTATTCTTTGACAGGGGGCCCACAGATACGCAGTATTTT | CASSLFFDRGPTDTQYF
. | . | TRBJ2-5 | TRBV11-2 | TGTGCCAGCAGCTCCGGAGAGACCCAGTACTTC | CASSSGETQYF
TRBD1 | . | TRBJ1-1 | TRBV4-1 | TGCGCCAGCAGCCCAGGGGGCACTGAAGCTTTCTTT | CASSPGGTEAFF
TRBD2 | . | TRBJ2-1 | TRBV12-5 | TGTGCTAGTGGTTCCCTCCCTCCGGGACTAGCGGGAGTATATGAGCAGTTCTTC | CASGSLPPGLAGVYEQFF
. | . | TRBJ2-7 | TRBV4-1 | TGCGCCAGCAGGGGTGGCCACGAGCAGTACTTC | CASRGGHEQYF
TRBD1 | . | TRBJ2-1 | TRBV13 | TGTGCCAGCAGAAAACCGGGACAGATAAACAATGAGCAGTTCTTC | CASRKPGQINNEQFF
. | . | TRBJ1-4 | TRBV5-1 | TGCGCCAGCATAGGGGCCCGATCCCCTAATGAAAAACTGTTTTTT | CASIGARSPNEKLFF
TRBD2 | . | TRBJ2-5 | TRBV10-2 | TGCGCCAGCAGTGGCGGGGGACCCCAGTACTTC | CASSGGGPQYF
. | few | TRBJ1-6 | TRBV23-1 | TGCGCCAGCAGTCCCACACTAGGTTCACCCCTCCACTTT | CASSPTLGSPLHF
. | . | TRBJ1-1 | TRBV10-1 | TGCGCCAGCAGTGGTCAAACCTCAAACACTGAAGCTTTCTTT | CASSGQTSNTEAFF
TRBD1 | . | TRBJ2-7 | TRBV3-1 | TGTGCCAGCAGCCCCGCGGACAGGGTCTACGAGCAGTACTTC | CASSPADRVYEQYF
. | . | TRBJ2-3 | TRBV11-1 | TGTGCCAGCAGCTTACAACAGACCACGCAGTATTTT | CASSLQQTTQYF
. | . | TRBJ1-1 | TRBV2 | TGTGCCAGCAGTGAAACCTGGGCTACGAACACTGAAGCTTTCTTT | CASSETWATNTEAFF
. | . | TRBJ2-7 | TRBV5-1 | TGCGCCAGCAGCCGTAGCGGAGACGAGCAGTACTTC | CASSRSGDEQYF